The 8 T cell receptor beta chains given below trace back to one sample, sequenced in a study of blood T cell repertoires in COVID-19. The assay was immunoSEQ multiplex PCR, and TCRdb's table has in-frame clones only and misses some. The table shows 70,000 to 85,000 clones, with around four fifths occurring only once. Input material: peripheral blood. These receptor sequences come from a man older than 75 with active or convalescent COVID-19.

The chain is built from TRBV15 and TRBJ2-5; possibly TRBD2 for D (5 bases). Germline CDR1 is LNHNV and CDR2 is YYDKDF (reference sequence). V dropped 0 bases and J dropped 5 bases, with 16 bases sitting between them. CDR3 size: 16 residues. Here the CDR3 reads CATSRDVGGRGETQYF. The CDR3 DNA follows: TGTGCCACCAGCAGAGATGTAGGTGGGAGAGGCGAGACCCAGTACTTC.

The chain couples TRBV3-1 (or the pseudogene TRBV3-2) to TRBJ2-7; 9 nucleotides match TRBD1. The junction had 4 bases not matched to a gene; V was cut back by 4 bases and J by 6 bases. The length of the CDR3 is 13 residues. The V gene's germline CDR1 is LGHDT and CDR2 YNNKEL (reference sequence). The CDR3 nucleotides are TGTGCCAGCAGCCGGGGACAGGGCTCCGAGCAGTACTTC. Amino acid sequence: CASSRGQGSEQYF.

V is TRBV6-5 and J is TRBJ2-1; tentative D call: TRBD2 (6 bases). The germline V and J ends were trimmed by 0 bases and 6 bases, with 6 bases remaining between them. This CDR3 spans 13 amino acids. CDR1 and CDR2 from the germline V gene are MNHEY and SVGAGI. The CDR3 sequence is CASSYSSGNEQFF. CDR3 nucleotides: TGTGCCAGCAGTTACTCTAGCGGCAATGAGCAGTTCTTC.

The chain joins TRBV30 to TRBJ1-2, with D tentatively TRBD1 (5 bases). Between the trimmed V and J ends, which lost 5 bases and 5 bases, there was a span of 12 bases. Germline lookup yields CDR1 GTSNPN and CDR2 SVGIG (reference sequence). There are 12 residues in the CDR3. DNA of the CDR3: TGTGCCTGGGAAACCGACAGATATGGCTACACCTTC. Its protein product is CAWETDRYGYTF.

The chain combines TRBV12-3 or TRBV12-4 with TRBJ2-7; 11 positions agree with TRBD1. The CDR3 length is 11 residues. The V gene end was trimmed by 8 bases and the J gene end by 7 bases; junction bases not matched to a gene: 1. CDR3: CASGTGGEQYF. CDR3 sequence (DNA): TGTGCCAGCGGGACAGGGGGGGAGCAGTACTTC.

The chain carries TRBV11-2 and TRBJ1-1; maybe TRBD1 (5 bases). The CDR3 covers 14 residues. Trimming stripped 5 bases from V and 0 bases from J, with 10 bases between. Germline CDR1 and CDR2: SGHAT and FQNNGV. DNA of the CDR3: TGTGCCAGCAGCCCCCTGACAGTGAACACTGAAGCTTTCTTT. Translating it yields CASSPLTVNTEAFF.

This chain connects TRBV28 to TRBJ1-5; no clear D gene. V was clipped by 4 bases and J by 7 bases, with 5 bases between them. Germline V gives CDR1 MDHEN, CDR2 SYDVKM. The CDR3 consists of 11 residues. CDR3 protein: CASSSGQPQHF. CDR3 bases: TGTGCCAGCAGTTCGGGGCAGCCCCAGCATTTT.

The CDR3 spells CASSPGGLVETQYF. The CDR3, as DNA: TGTGCCAGCTCACCCGGAGGTTTGGTGGAGACCCAGTACTTC. The chain recombines TRBV18 with TRBJ2-5, with D possibly TRBD2 on 5 matching bases. Per germline, CDR1 KGHSH and CDR2 LQKENI. V dropped 3 bases and J dropped 5 bases, with 13 bases sitting between them. The CDR3 runs 14 residues.